These 15 T cell receptor beta chains came from one sample sequenced in a study of cytomegalovirus exposure and HLA in healthy donors. The PCR made use of 60 Vbeta and 13 Jbeta primers. Using immunoSEQ multiplex PCR, the repertoire was profiled, and TCRdb retains in-frame clones only, with some absent. The sample includes 230,000 or so clones, over 90% of them seen just once. The sequencing input was PBMCs. The source is a girl aged 2 to 9 in good health and CMV-seronegative.

The chain recombines TRBV5-6 with TRBJ1-5; D is possibly TRBD1 (5 bases). This CDR3 is 13 amino acids long. The V gene lost 9 bases and the J gene lost 4 bases, with 14 bases spanning the gap. The germline V gene has CDR1 SGHDT and CDR2 YYEEEE. The CDR3 DNA sequence: TGTGCCACCCCTGACAGACTGAATCAGCCCCAGCATTTT. Its translation: CATPDRLNQPQHF.

V and J are TRBV28 and TRBJ2-5; TRBD2 might be the D (5 bases). In germline, CDR1 is MDHEN, CDR2 SYDVKM. Trimming left V 8 bases short and J 3 bases short, with 13 bases between. This CDR3 has 13 residues. CDR3 region: CASGNTREETQYF. The CDR3, as DNA: TGTGCCAGCGGCAATACGAGGGAAGAGACCCAGTACTTC.

The genes are TRBV19 and TRBJ2-2, with 8 bases lining up with TRBD2. Germline trimming cut 5 bases from V and 7 bases from J; bases unmatched to any gene: 18. CDR1 LNHDA and CDR2 SQIVND come from the germline V gene (reference sequence). This CDR3 contains 18 residues. CDR3 coding DNA: TGTGCCAGTAGTCCCTCTAAAGGAGCGGGAGAAATTGGCGGGGAGCTGTTTTTT. Its translation is CASSPSKGAGEIGGELFF.

The genes are TRBV28 and TRBJ2-7; D perhaps matches TRBD2 (6 bases). This CDR3 is 15 amino acids long. V gave up 7 bases and J gave up 2 bases, with 18 bases separating them. The germline CDR1 and CDR2 sequences are MDHEN and SYDVKM. CDR3 DNA: TGTGCCAGCACACTCCCTTCGCGGGGAGCCTACGAGCAGTACTTC. Translated: CASTLPSRGAYEQYF.

The chain recombines TRBV2 with TRBJ2-7; maybe TRBD1 (6 bases). CDR3 length equals 15 residues. Germline V gene sequence: CDR1 SNHLY, CDR2 FYNNEI. Trimming took 7 bases from V and 1 from J, leaving 17 bases between them. The CDR3 DNA reads TGTGCCAGCACTTTTACAGGGAGTGGATCCTACGAGCAGTACTTC. This sequence encodes CASTFTGSGSYEQYF.

The genes are TRBV28 and TRBJ1-2, with D unresolved. V was clipped by 6 bases and J by 1 base, with 18 bases between them. This CDR3 spans 16 amino acids. Germline-derived CDR1 and CDR2 are MDHEN and SYDVKM. The CDR3 DNA sequence: TGTGCCAGCAGGACCCGCCGGGTCGGGAGTAACTATGGCTACACCTTC. This gives the protein CASRTRRVGSNYGYTF.

This clone occurred once. V is TRBV19 and J is TRBJ2-1; unclear D gene. The CDR3 consists of 14 residues. Germline V gene lookup returns CDR1 LNHDA and CDR2 SQIVND (reference sequence). Trimming removed 5 bases from V and 0 bases from J, with 8 bases in between. CDR3 protein: CASSPVSSYNEQFF. CDR3 nucleotide sequence: TGTGCCAGTAGTCCTGTTAGCTCCTACAATGAGCAGTTCTTC.

This clone was seen only once. V usage is TRBV10-3 and J usage is TRBJ2-5; a weak D match, TRBD1 (5 bases). The last part of the DNA fits TRBJ2-7 better; the J call may be wrong. This CDR3 spans 14 amino acids. Germline V gene data show CDR1 as ENHRY and CDR2 as SYGVKD. The CDR3 region is CAISERQGGHEQYF. The CDR3 DNA is TGTGCCATCAGTGAACGGCAGGGCGGCCACGAGCAGTACTTC.

The genes are TRBV6-1 and TRBJ2-3, with a weak D call TRBD2 (5 bases). The CDR3 sequence is 15 residues long. Germline V gene sequence: CDR1 MNHNS, CDR2 SASEGT. Trimming removed 5 bases at V and 3 bases at J, with 15 bases between. CDR3 in DNA: TGTGCCAGCAGTCCACCCTGGGGAGTAACAGATACGCAGTATTTT. Protein: CASSPPWGVTDTQYF.

CDR3: CASSYLHGTGNYGYTF. The CDR3 DNA follows: TGTGCCAGCAGTTACTTACACGGGACAGGGAACTATGGCTACACCTTC. V and J are TRBV6-5 and TRBJ1-2; TRBD1 matches at 9 bases. V lost 1 base to trimming and J lost 2 bases; unmatched junction nucleotides: 5. The CDR3 runs 16 residues. Germline lookup yields CDR1 MNHEY and CDR2 SVGAGI.

The chain couples TRBV6-4 to TRBJ2-7; D might be TRBD2 (6 bases). The germline V gene has CDR1 MRHNA and CDR2 SNTAGT. Trimming left V 3 bases short and J 7 bases short, with 16 bases between. This CDR3 comprises 14 residues. The CDR3 loop reads CASSELLAVGEQYF. CDR3 nucleotide sequence: TGTGCCAGCAGTGAGCTACTAGCAGTGGGGGAGCAGTACTTC.

The chain employs TRBV5-6 and TRBJ1-2; no firm D call. The V gene lost 5 bases and the J gene lost 8 bases, with 19 bases spanning the gap. The CDR3 runs to 14 residues. In germline, CDR1 is SGHDT, CDR2 YYEEEE. This CDR3 is CASRTRAAKVGYTF. The CDR3 region has the DNA TGTGCCAGCAGGACGAGAGCAGCGAAGGTCGGCTACACCTTC.

The V gene is TRBV19, the J gene TRBJ1-1; maybe TRBD1 (5 bases). Germline CDR1 and CDR2: LNHDA and SQIVND (reference sequence). The CDR3 is made up of 16 amino acids. Trimming removed 4 bases from V and 1 base from J, with 16 bases in between. The CDR3 is CASSTPYEQENTEAFF. The DNA for the CDR3 is TGTGCCAGTAGTACCCCCTACGAACAGGAGAACACTGAAGCTTTCTTT.

The chain links TRBV19 to TRBJ1-2; the match to TRBD1 covers 12 bases. Per germline, CDR1 LNHDA and CDR2 SQIVND (reference sequence). Trimming cost V 9 bases and J 8 bases; bases outside gene matches: 10. The CDR3 covers 14 residues. In DNA, the CDR3 is TGTGCCAGCCTACCGGGACAGGGGGCGCGGGGCTACACCTTC. This codes for CASLPGQGARGYTF.

The chain joins TRBV6-5 to TRBJ1-2; D perhaps matches TRBD1 (6 bases). This CDR3 has 15 residues. With 0 bases removed from V and 5 bases from J, the gap between germline ends came to 13 bases. The germline gives CDR1 MNHEY, CDR2 SVGAGI. CDR3 loop: CASSYSLGQRYGYTF. The CDR3 coding sequence is TGTGCCAGCAGTTACTCGTTGGGACAAAGATATGGCTACACCTTC.